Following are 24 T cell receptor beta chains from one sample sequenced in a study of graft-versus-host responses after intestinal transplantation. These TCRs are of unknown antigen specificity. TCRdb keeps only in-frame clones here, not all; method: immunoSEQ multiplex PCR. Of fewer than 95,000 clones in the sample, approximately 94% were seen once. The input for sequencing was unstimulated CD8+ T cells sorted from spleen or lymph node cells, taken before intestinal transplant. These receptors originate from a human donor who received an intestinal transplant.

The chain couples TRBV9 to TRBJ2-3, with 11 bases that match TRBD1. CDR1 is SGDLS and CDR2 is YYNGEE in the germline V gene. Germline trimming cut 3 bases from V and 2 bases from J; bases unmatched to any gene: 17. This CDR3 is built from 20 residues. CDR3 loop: CASSARDRGGSRDVTDTQYF. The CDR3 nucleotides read TGTGCCAGCAGCGCACGGGACAGGGGGGGGTCACGGGACGTCACAGATACGCAGTATTTT.

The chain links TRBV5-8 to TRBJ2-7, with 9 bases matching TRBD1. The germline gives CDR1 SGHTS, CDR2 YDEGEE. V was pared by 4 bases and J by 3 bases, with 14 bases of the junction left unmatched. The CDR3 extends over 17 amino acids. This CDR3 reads CASSPNSPGQGIYEQYF. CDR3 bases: TGTGCCAGCAGCCCTAACAGCCCGGGACAGGGAATCTACGAGCAGTACTTC.

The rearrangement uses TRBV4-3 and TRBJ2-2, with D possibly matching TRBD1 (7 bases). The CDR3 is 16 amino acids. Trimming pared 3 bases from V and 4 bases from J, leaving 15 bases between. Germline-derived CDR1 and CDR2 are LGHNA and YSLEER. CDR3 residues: CASSQGRTGITGELFF. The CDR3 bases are TGCGCCAGCAGCCAGGGGAGGACAGGTATCACCGGGGAGCTGTTTTTT.

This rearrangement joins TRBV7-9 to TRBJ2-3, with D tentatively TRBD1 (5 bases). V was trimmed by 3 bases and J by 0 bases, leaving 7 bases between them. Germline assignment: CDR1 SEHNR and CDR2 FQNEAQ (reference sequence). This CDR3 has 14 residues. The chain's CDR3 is CASSLAGSTDTQYF. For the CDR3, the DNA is TGTGCCAGCAGCTTGGCAGGGAGCACAGATACGCAGTATTTT.

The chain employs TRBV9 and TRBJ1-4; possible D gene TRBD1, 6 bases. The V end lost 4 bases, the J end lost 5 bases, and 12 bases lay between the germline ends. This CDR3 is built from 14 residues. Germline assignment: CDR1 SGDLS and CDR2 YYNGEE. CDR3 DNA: TGTGCCAGCAGCCCGGGGGGGCTCAATGAAAAACTGTTTTTT. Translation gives CASSPGGLNEKLFF.

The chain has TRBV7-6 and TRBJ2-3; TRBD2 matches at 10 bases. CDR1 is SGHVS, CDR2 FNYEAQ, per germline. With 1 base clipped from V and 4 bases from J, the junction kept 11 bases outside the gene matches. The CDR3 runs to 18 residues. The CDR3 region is CASSLVVPSGGWPDTQYF. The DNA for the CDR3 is TGTGCCAGCAGCTTAGTAGTCCCTAGCGGGGGTTGGCCAGATACGCAGTATTTT.

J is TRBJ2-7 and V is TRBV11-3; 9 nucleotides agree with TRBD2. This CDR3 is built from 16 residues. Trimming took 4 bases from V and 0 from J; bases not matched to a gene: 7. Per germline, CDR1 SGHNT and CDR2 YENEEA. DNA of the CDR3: TGTGCCAGCAGCTCCCGCGGGGGGGCCCCCTCCTACGAGCAGTACTTC. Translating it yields CASSSRGGAPSYEQYF.

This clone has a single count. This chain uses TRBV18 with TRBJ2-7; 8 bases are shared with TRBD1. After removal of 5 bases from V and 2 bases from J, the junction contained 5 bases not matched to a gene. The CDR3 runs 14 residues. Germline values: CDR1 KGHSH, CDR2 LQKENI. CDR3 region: CASSGQGLPYEQYF. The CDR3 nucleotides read TGTGCCAGCTCAGGACAGGGTTTACCCTACGAGCAGTACTTC.

CDR3 region: CASSNRGIGNQPQHF. CDR3 nucleotide sequence: TGTGCCAGCAGCAACAGGGGGATCGGCAATCAGCCCCAGCATTTT. The chain links TRBV6-1 to TRBJ1-5; 8 nucleotides agree with TRBD1. CDR1 is MNHNS, CDR2 SASEGT, per germline. The CDR3 runs 15 residues. V shed 6 bases and J 2 bases; nucleotides not matched to a gene: 6.

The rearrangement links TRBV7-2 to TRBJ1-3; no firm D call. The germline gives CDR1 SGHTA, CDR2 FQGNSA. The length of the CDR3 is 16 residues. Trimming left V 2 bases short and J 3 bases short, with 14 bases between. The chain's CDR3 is CASSLFGELSGNTIYF. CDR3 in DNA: TGTGCCAGCAGCTTATTCGGGGAACTGAGTGGAAACACCATATATTTT. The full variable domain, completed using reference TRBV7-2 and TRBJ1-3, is GAGVSQSPSNKVTEKGKDVELRCDPISGHTALYWYRQSLGQGLEFLIYFQGNSAPDKSGLPSDRFSAERTGGSVSTLTIQRTQQEDSAVYLCASSLFGELSGNTIYFGEGSWLTVV.

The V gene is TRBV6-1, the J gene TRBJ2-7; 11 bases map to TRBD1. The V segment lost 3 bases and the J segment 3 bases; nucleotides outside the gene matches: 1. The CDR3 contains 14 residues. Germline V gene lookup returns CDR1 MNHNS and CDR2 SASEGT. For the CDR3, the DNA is TGTGCCAGCAGTGACGGGACAGGGGGCTACGAGCAGTACTTC. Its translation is CASSDGTGGYEQYF.

This CDR3 reads CASSLGPGADYEQYF. CDR3 DNA sequence: TGTGCCAGCAGCTTAGGGCCAGGGGCCGACTACGAGCAGTACTTC. The J gene is TRBJ2-7, the V gene TRBV11-2, with a tentative D call TRBD1 (6 bases). Germline loops: CDR1 SGHAT, CDR2 FQNNGV. The ends were cut back, 1 base at V and 3 bases at J, with 13 bases in the middle. The CDR3 is made up of 15 amino acids.

Here the CDR3 DNA reads TGCGCCAGCAGCCAAGAGATTGGGGACAGGGCTACGGGGCAGTACTTC. This codes for CASSQEIGDRATGQYF. The V gene is TRBV4-3, the J gene TRBJ2-7, with 9 bases that match TRBD1. This CDR3 comprises 16 residues. With V trimmed by 0 bases and J by 9 bases, 12 bases remained unmatched. Germline CDR1 reads LGHNA; CDR2 reads YSLEER.

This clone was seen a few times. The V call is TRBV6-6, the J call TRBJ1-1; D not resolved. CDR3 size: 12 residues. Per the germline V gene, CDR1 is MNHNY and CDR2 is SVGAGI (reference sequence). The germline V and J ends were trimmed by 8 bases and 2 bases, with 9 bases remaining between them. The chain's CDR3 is CASRESNTEAFF. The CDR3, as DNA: TGTGCCAGCCGGGAATCAAACACTGAAGCTTTCTTT.

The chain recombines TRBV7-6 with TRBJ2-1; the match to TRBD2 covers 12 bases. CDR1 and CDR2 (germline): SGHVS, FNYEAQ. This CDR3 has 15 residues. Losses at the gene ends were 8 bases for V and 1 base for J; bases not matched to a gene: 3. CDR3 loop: CASGTSGGSYNEQFF. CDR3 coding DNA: TGTGCCAGCGGCACTAGCGGGGGGTCCTACAATGAGCAGTTCTTC.

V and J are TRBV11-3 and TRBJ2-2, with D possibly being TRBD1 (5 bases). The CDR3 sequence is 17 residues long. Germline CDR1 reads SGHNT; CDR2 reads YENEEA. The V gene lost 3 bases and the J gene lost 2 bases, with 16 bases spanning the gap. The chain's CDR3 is CASSFSDIRANTGELFF. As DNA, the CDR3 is TGTGCCAGCAGCTTCTCGGACATCAGAGCAAACACCGGGGAGCTGTTTTTT.

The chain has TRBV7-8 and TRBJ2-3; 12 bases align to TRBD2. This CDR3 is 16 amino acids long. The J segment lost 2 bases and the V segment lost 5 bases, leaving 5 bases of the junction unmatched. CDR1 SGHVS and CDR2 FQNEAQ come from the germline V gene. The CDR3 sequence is CASSAGLAGSTDTQYF. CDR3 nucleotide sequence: TGTGCCAGCAGCGCTGGACTAGCGGGGTCCACAGATACGCAGTATTTT. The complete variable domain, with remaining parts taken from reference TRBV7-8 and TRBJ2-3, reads GAGVSQSPRYKVAKRGQDVALRCDPISGHVSLFWYQQALGQGPEFLTYFQNEAQLDKSGLPSDRFFAERPEGSVSTLKIQRTQQEDSAVYLCASSAGLAGSTDTQYFGPGTRLTVL.

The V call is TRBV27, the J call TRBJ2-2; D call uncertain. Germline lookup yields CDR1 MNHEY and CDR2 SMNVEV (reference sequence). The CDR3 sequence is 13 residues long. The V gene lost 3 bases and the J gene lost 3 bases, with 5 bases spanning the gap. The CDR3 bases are TGTGCCAGCAGTTTCCTTTACACCGGGGAGCTGTTTTTT. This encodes CASSFLYTGELFF.

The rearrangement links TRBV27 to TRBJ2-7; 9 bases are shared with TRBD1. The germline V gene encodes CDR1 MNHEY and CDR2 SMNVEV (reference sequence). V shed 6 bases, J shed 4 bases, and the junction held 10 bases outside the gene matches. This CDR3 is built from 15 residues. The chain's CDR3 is CASSPTGGRGYEQYF. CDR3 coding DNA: TGTGCCAGCAGCCCAACAGGGGGCAGGGGGTACGAGCAGTACTTC.

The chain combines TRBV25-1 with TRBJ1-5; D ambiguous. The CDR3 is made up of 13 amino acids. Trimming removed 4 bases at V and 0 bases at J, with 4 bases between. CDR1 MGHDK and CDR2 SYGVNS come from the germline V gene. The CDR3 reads CASSASSNQPQHF. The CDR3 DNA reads TGTGCCAGCAGTGCTAGTAGCAATCAGCCCCAGCATTTT.

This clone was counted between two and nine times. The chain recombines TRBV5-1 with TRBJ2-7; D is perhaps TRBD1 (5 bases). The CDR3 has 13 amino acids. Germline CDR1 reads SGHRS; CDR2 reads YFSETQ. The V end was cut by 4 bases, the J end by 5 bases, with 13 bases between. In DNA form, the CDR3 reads TGCGCCAGCAGCCCTGACAGCACCCACGAGCAGTACTTC. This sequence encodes CASSPDSTHEQYF.

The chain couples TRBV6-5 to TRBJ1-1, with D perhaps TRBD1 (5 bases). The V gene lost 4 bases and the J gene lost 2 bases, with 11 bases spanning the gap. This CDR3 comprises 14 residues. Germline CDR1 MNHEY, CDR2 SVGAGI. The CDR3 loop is CASSSIDSNTEAFF. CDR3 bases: TGTGCCAGCAGTTCCATCGACAGTAACACTGAAGCTTTCTTT.

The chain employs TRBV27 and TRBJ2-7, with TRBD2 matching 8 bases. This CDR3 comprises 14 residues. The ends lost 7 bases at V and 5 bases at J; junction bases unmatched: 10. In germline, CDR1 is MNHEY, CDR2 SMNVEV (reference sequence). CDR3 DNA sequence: TGTGCCAGCAAGCCAGGAGCGGGGGACAACGAGCAGTACTTC. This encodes CASKPGAGDNEQYF.

The DNA of the CDR3 is TGTGCCAGTAGTATTCTCTTCGGGGAATACGAGCAGTACTTC. This translates into CASSILFGEYEQYF. The chain has TRBV19 and TRBJ2-7; D perhaps matches TRBD2 (5 bases). Germline CDR1 and CDR2: LNHDA and SQIVND (reference sequence). This CDR3 is built from 14 residues. V lost 3 bases, J lost 4 bases, and 13 bases lay in between. The full variable domain, completed using reference TRBV19 and TRBJ2-7, is DGGITQSPKYLFRKEGQNVTLSCEQNLNHDAMYWYRQDPGQGLRLIYYSQIVNDFQKGDIAEGYSVSREKKESFPLTVTSAQKNPTAFYLCASSILFGEYEQYFGPGTRLTVT.